Below, 9 T cell receptor beta chains from the same sample are listed, as sequenced in a study of cytomegalovirus exposure and HLA in healthy donors. The primer mix had 60 Vbeta and 13 Jbeta primers. Using immunoSEQ multiplex PCR, the repertoire was profiled, and TCRdb retains in-frame clones only, with some absent. The table shows approximately 150,000 clones, with approximately 80% occurring only once. Sample: PBMCs. These receptors were collected from a woman aged 40 to 55 in good health and CMV-seropositive.

In this sample, this clone turned up once. The chain links TRBV7-8 to TRBJ1-5, with 9 nucleotides matching TRBD1. V gave up 0 bases and J gave up 0 bases; unmatched junction bases: 6. Germline values: CDR1 SGHVS, CDR2 FQNEAQ. This CDR3 has 18 amino acids. This chain's CDR3 is CASSLAGTGLGSNQPQHF. Here the CDR3 DNA reads TGTGCCAGCAGCTTAGCCGGGACAGGGTTGGGTAGCAATCAGCCCCAGCATTTT. The variable domain in full, completed from reference TRBV7-8 and TRBJ1-5, reads GAGVSQSPRYKVAKRGQDVALRCDPISGHVSLFWYQQALGQGPEFLTYFQNEAQLDKSGLPSDRFFAERPEGSVSTLKIQRTQQEDSAVYLCASSLAGTGLGSNQPQHFGDGTRLSIL.

The CDR3 nucleotides are TGTGCCAGCAGCTTGGATGGGCGGGAGCTGTTTTTT. This gives the protein CASSLDGRELFF. The rearrangement joins TRBV5-4 to TRBJ2-2; D not certain. CDR1 SGHNT and CDR2 YYREEE come from the germline V gene (reference sequence). The ends were cut back, 0 bases at V and 9 bases at J, with 6 bases in the middle. The CDR3 length is 12 residues.

V gene TRBV7-9 combines with J gene TRBJ2-2; a weak D match, TRBD2 (5 bases). The germline CDR1 and CDR2 sequences are SEHNR and FQNEAQ (reference sequence). CDR3 length equals 14 residues. The V end was cut by 6 bases, the J end by 3 bases, with 11 bases between. The CDR3 is CASSQFGDTGELFF. The CDR3 DNA is TGTGCCAGCAGTCAATTCGGGGACACCGGGGAGCTGTTTTTT.

This clone was detected once. The chain couples TRBV7-2 to TRBJ2-1, with D possibly TRBD2 on 6 matching bases. Trimming stripped 1 base from V and 6 bases from J, with 10 bases between. The CDR3 has 14 amino acids. CDR1 is SGHTA and CDR2 is FQGNSA in the germline V gene. CDR3 in amino acids: CASSLGGTLNEQFF. In DNA form, the CDR3 reads TGTGCCAGCAGCTTAGGGGGGACTCTCAATGAGCAGTTCTTC.

The sample holds a few counts of this clone. This sample also contains other DNA sequences that code for the same CDR3. J is TRBJ1-5 and V is TRBV6-6, with D unclear. Trimming pared 0 bases from V and 4 bases from J, leaving 7 bases between. The length of the CDR3 is 14 residues. The germline gives CDR1 MNHNY, CDR2 SVGAGI (reference sequence). The CDR3 spells CASSYSTGNQPQHF. The CDR3 region has the DNA TGTGCCAGCAGTTACTCGACGGGTAATCAGCCCCAGCATTTT.

This rearrangement joins TRBV18 to TRBJ2-3, with D possibly matching TRBD1 (5 bases). CDR3 length equals 16 residues. Trimming cost V 3 bases and J 4 bases, with 17 bases left between them. The germline V gene has CDR1 KGHSH and CDR2 LQKENI. The CDR3 DNA is TGTGCCAGCTCACCTCCAACAGGTGCCCCACCAGATACGCAGTATTTT. Translated, it gives CASSPPTGAPPDTQYF. The full variable domain, completed using reference TRBV18 and TRBJ2-3, is NAGVMQNPRHLVRRRGQEARLRCSPMKGHSHVYWYRQLPEEGLKFMVYLQKENIIDESGMPKERFSAEFPKEGPSILRIQQVVRGDSAAYFCASSPPTGAPPDTQYFGPGTRLTVL.

V is TRBV5-4 and J is TRBJ2-3; 7 bases match TRBD2. V was clipped by 3 bases and J by 3 bases; unmatched bases: 7. The CDR3 has 15 residues. Germline values: CDR1 SGHNT, CDR2 YYREEE (reference sequence). The CDR3 spells CASSSREAGTDTQYF. CDR3 sequence (DNA): TGTGCCAGCAGCTCCCGGGAAGCGGGGACAGATACGCAGTATTTT.

This clone turned up a few times. The rearrangement joins TRBV5-4 to TRBJ2-3, with D possibly matching TRBD2 (6 bases). The CDR3 runs to 14 residues. Germline V lookup: CDR1 SGHNT, CDR2 YYREEE (reference sequence). V was pared by 2 bases and J by 4 bases, with 11 bases between. The CDR3, as DNA: TGTGCCAGCAGCTTACGGGAGTTATCAGATACGCAGTATTTT. Translation gives CASSLRELSDTQYF.

V gene TRBV7-9 combines with J gene TRBJ1-5; TRBD1 matches 9 bases. The V gene end was trimmed by 3 bases and the J gene end by 3 bases; junction bases not matched to a gene: 3. Per germline, CDR1 SEHNR and CDR2 FQNEAQ (reference sequence). This CDR3 is 15 amino acids long. The CDR3 sequence is CASSFGTGINQPQHF. As DNA, the CDR3 is TGTGCCAGCAGCTTCGGGACAGGGATCAATCAGCCCCAGCATTTT.